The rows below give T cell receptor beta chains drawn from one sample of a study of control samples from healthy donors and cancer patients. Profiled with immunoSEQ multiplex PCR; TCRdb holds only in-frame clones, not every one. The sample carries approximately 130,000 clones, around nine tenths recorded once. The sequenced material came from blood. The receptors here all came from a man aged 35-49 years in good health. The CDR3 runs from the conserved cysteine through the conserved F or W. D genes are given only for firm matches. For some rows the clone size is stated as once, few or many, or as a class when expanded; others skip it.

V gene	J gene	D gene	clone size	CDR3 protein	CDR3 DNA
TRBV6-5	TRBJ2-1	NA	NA	CASKPYRSYNEQFF	TGTGCCAGCAAGCCCTACAGGTCCTACAATGAGCAGTTCTTC
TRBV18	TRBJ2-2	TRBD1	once	CASSPTTGQGDGELFF	TGTGCCAGCTCACCAACAACTGGACAGGGCGACGGGGAGCTGTTTTTT
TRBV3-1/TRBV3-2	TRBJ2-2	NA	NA	CASSPYNTGELFF	TGTGCCAGCAGCCCATATAACACCGGGGAGCTGTTTTTT
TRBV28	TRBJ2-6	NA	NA	CASSQTDFSGANVLTF	TGTGCCAGCAGCCAGACAGATTTCTCTGGGGCCAACGTCCTGACTTTC
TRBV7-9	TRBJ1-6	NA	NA	CASSRTASPLHF	TGTGCCAGCAGCCGGACAGCATCACCCCTCCACTTT
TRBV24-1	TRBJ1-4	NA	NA	CATSARGPQNEKLFF	TGTGCCACCAGTGCGCGGGGCCCCCAAAATGAAAAACTGTTTTTT
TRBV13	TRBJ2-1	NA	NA	CASSLVSSYNEQFF	TGTGCCAGCAGCTTAGTCAGCTCCTACAATGAGCAGTTCTTC
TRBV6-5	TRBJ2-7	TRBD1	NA	CASGRDRHYEQYF	TGTGCCAGCGGGCGGGACAGGCACTACGAGCAGTACTTC
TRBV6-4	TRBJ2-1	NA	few	CASSENSYNEQFF	TGTGCCAGCAGTGAAAATAGCTACAATGAGCAGTTCTTC
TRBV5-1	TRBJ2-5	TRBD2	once	CASSSSGGSQETQYF	TGCGCCAGCAGCTCTAGCGGGGGGTCCCAAGAGACCCAGTACTTC
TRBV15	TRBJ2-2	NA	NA	CATSRDKMGHRTGELFF	TGTGCCACCAGCAGAGATAAAATGGGACACAGGACCGGGGAGCTGTTTTTT
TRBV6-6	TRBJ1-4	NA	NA	CASRAGYGTNEKLFF	TGTGCCAGCAGGGCAGGGTATGGGACTAATGAAAAACTGTTTTTT
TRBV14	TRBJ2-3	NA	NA	CASSQGSPRTDTQYF	TGTGCCAGCAGCCAAGGAAGTCCTCGCACAGATACGCAGTATTTT
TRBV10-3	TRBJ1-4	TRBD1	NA	CAISESGQSNEKLFF	TGTGCCATCAGTGAGTCGGGACAGTCTAATGAAAAACTGTTTTTT
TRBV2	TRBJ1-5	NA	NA	CASSERRSNQPQHF	TGTGCCAGCAGTGAACGGAGGAGCAATCAGCCCCAGCATTTT
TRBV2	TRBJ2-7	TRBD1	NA	CASSGQGGLEQYF	TGTGCCAGCAGTGGACAGGGGGGACTCGAGCAGTACTTC
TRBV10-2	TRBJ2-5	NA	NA	CASSLRLRGRGETQYF	TGCGCCAGCAGTCTTCGTCTACGGGGGAGAGGGGAGACCCAGTACTTC
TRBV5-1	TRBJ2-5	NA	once	CASSLAGQVQETQYF	TGCGCCAGCAGCTTGGCGGGTCAGGTCCAAGAGACCCAGTACTTC
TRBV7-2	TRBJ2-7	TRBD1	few	CASSRRQGAYEQYF	TGTGCCAGCAGCAGAAGACAGGGAGCCTACGAGCAGTACTTC
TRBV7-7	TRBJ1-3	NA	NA	CASSLGPSGNTIYF	TGTGCCAGCAGCTTAGGCCCAAGTGGAAACACCATATATTTT
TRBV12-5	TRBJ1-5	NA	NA	CASGPWGEVGQPQHF	TGTGCTAGTGGTCCCTGGGGGGAAGTAGGACAGCCCCAGCATTTT
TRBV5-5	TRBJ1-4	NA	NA	CASSDLWGANEKLFF	TGTGCCAGCAGCGACCTCTGGGGGGCAAATGAAAAACTGTTTTTT
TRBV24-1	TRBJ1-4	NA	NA	CATSDSRVNGEKLFF	TGTGCCACCAGTGATTCCAGGGTGAACGGTGAAAAACTGTTTTTT
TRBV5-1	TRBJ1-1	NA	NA	CASSLMRVDSTEAFF	TGCGCCAGCAGCTTGATGAGGGTGGATAGCACTGAAGCTTTCTTT
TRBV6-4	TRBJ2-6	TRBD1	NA	CASSDSTGGSGANVLTF	TGTGCCAGCAGTGACTCAACAGGGGGCTCTGGGGCCAACGTCCTGACTTTC
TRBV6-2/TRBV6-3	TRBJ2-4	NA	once	CASSDREQYF	TGTGCCAGCAGTGACCGGGAGCAGTACTTC
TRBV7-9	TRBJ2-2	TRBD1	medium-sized	CASSPRDRYSGELFF	TGTGCCAGCAGCCCCAGGGACAGGTATTCCGGGGAGCTGTTTTTT
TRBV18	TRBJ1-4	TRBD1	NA	CASSPRRGKSEKLFF	TGTGCCAGCTCACCACGCAGGGGGAAGAGTGAAAAACTGTTTTTT
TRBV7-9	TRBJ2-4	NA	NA	CASSPLRTVINIQYF	TGTGCCAGCAGCCCCCTCCGGACAGTAATAAACATTCAGTACTTC
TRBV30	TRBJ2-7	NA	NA	CAWSQGTALGEQYF	TGTGCCTGGAGCCAGGGGACCGCGCTGGGTGAGCAGTACTTC
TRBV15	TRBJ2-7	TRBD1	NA	CATSGSRGRNEQYF	TGTGCCACCAGCGGCTCCAGGGGGCGCAACGAGCAGTACTTC
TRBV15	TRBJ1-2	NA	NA	CATSRASRSNYGYTF	TGTGCCACCAGCAGAGCTTCGCGCTCTAACTATGGCTACACCTTC
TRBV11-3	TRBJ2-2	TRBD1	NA	CASNDRGGWTGELFF	TGTGCCAGCAACGACAGGGGAGGATGGACCGGGGAGCTGTTTTTT
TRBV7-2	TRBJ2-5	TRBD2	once	CASSLGKAGGQETQYF	TGTGCCAGCAGCTTAGGGAAAGCGGGGGGGCAAGAGACCCAGTACTTC
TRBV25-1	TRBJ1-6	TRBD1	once	CASSATGRNNSPLHF	TGTGCCAGCAGTGCGACAGGGAGAAACAATTCACCCCTCCACTTT
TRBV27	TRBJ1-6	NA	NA	CAGVSGSSYNSPLHF	TGTGCCGGCGTCTCGGGGAGCTCCTATAATTCACCCCTCCACTTT
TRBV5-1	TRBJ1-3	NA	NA	CASRPGDNSGNTIYF	TGCGCCAGCAGGCCCGGGGACAACTCTGGAAACACCATATATTTT
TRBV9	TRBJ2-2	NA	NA	CASSSRTATNTGELFF	TGTGCCAGCAGCTCTCGGACAGCCACGAACACCGGGGAGCTGTTTTTT
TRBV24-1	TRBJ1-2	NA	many	CAIFHWIYGYTF	TGTGCCATCTTCCACTGGATCTATGGCTACACCTTC
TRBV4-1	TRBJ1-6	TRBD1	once	CASSQVTGRGNSPLHF	TGCGCCAGCAGCCAAGTGACAGGGAGAGGTAATTCACCCCTCCACTTT
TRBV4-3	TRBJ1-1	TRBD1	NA	CASSNRGGTEAFF	TGCGCCAGCAGCAACAGGGGGGGCACTGAAGCTTTCTTT
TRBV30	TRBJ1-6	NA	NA	CAWSRRVSPNSPLHF	TGTGCCTGGAGTCGGCGGGTCTCTCCTAATTCACCCCTCCACTTT
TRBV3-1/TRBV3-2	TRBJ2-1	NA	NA	CASSPDTGTTYNEQFF	TGTGCCAGCAGCCCGGATACCGGGACAACTTACAATGAGCAGTTCTTC
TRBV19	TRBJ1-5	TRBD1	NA	CASRNAGTGHQPQHF	TGTGCCAGTAGAAACGCCGGGACAGGGCATCAGCCCCAGCATTTT
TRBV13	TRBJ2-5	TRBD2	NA	CASTRGGGQETQYF	TGTGCCAGCACCCGCGGGGGGGGACAAGAGACCCAGTACTTC
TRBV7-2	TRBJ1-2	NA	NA	CASSLELQRNYGYTF	TGTGCCAGCAGCTTAGAGTTACAGCGTAACTATGGCTACACCTTC
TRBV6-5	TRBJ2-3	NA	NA	CASSLQGGFTDTQYF	TGTGCCAGCAGCCTCCAGGGGGGGTTCACAGATACGCAGTATTTT
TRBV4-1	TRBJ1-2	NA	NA	CASSQEVYRSFYGYTF	TGCGCCAGCAGCCAAGAAGTTTACAGGTCCTTCTATGGCTACACCTTC
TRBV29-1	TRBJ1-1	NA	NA	CSVEQGGGAFF	TGCAGCGTGGAACAGGGCGGTGGCGCTTTCTTT
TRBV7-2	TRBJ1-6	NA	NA	CASTPSGPVLPLHF	TGTGCCAGCACCCCTAGCGGCCCAGTCTTGCCCCTCCACTTT
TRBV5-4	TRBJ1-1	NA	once	CASSLGQMNTEAFF	TGTGCCAGCAGCTTGGGACAGATGAACACTGAAGCTTTCTTT
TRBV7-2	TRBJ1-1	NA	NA	CASSLAGRGTEAFF	TGTGCCAGCAGCTTAGCGGGGAGGGGCACTGAAGCTTTCTTT
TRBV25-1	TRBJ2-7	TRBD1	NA	CASSVDVHPGQGYEQYF	TGTGCCAGCAGTGTCGATGTCCATCCGGGACAGGGCTACGAGCAGTACTTC
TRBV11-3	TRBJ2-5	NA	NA	CASSNILGETQYF	TGTGCCAGCAGTAATATCCTCGGGGAGACCCAGTACTTC
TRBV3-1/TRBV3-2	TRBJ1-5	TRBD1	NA	CASSQRYRGSNQPQHF	TGTGCCAGCAGCCAACGCTACAGGGGCAGCAATCAGCCCCAGCATTTT
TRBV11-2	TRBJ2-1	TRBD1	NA	CASSLGTGGLNEQFF	TGTGCCAGCAGCTTAGGGACAGGGGGCCTCAATGAGCAGTTCTTC
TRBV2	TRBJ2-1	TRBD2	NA	CASTSGAPQFF	TGTGCCAGTACTAGCGGGGCCCCACAGTTCTTC
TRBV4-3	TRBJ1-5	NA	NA	CASSQDAGWGQPQHF	TGCGCCAGCAGCCAAGACGCTGGTTGGGGGCAGCCCCAGCATTTT